This T cell receptor (beta chain) came from a study of T cell changes during pregnancy in multiple sclerosis. This CDR3 is built from 14 residues. The germline V gene encodes CDR1 MDHEN and CDR2 SYDVKM. V dropped 6 bases and J dropped 2 bases, with 13 bases sitting between them. Repertoires were generated with immunoSEQ multiplex PCR, while TCRdb's copy carries only in-frame clones and drops some. The table has under 55,000 clones, approximately 95% seen once. The sequencing used CD4+ T cells from peripheral blood mononuclear cells, collected in the third trimester of pregnancy. This chain connects TRBV28 to TRBJ1-2; no firm D call. The receptor's source is a female donor with multiple sclerosis, enrolled in a pregnancy study. Here the CDR3 DNA reads TGTGCCAGCAGGTATTCCGGCGGGAACTATGGCTACACCTTC. Protein product: CASRYSGGNYGYTF.